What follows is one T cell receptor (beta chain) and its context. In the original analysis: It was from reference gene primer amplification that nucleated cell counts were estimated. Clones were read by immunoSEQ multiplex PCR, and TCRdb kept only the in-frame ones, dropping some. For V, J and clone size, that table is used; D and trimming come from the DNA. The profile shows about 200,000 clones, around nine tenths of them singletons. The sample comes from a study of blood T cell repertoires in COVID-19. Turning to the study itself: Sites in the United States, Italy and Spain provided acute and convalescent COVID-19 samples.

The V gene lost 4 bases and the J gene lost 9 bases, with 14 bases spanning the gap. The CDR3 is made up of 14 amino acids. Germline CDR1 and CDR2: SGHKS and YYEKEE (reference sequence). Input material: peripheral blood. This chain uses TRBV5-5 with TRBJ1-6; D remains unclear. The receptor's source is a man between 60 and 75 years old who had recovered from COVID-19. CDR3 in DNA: TGTGCCAGCAGCCGGATCACCTCTAGTTCACCCCTCCACTTT. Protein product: CASSRITSSSPLHF.